The 20 T cell receptor beta chains listed next were all sequenced from one sample in a study of T cells in Graves' hyperthyroidism and ophthalmopathy. Amplification targeted TCR beta CDR3 regions from RNA transcripts. First-round RT-PCR of the TCR CDR3 relied on the HTBI primer set. MiXCR was run by TCRdb on the multiplex PCR reads, yielding one entry per CDR3 protein. The table includes 360,000 or so distinct CDR3 sequences, roughly 15% detected once. Source material: blood. The source of these receptors is a woman aged 55-70 years with Graves' ophthalmopathy.

About this clonotype itself: One base away lies a much larger clone, so this may be a sequencing read error. This chain joins TRBV7-9 and TRBJ2-7; D perhaps matches TRBD2 (7 bases). The CDR3 is made up of 15 amino acids. The germline V gene has CDR1 SEHNR and CDR2 FQNEAQ (reference sequence). The CDR3 region is CASSPVGGHPYEQHF. DNA of the CDR3: TGTGCCAGCAGCCCCGTCGGGGGGCACCCCTACGAGCAGCACTTC. Drawing the rest from reference TRBV7-9 and TRBJ2-7, the complete variable domain is DTGVSQNPRHKITKRGQNVTFRCDPISEHNRLYWYRQTLGQGPEFLTYFQNEAQLEKSRLLSDRFSAERPKGSFSTLEIQRTEQGDSAMYLCASSPVGGHPYEQHFGPGTRLTVT.

This clonotype was recorded a few times. The chain carries TRBV6-5 and TRBJ2-1; perhaps TRBD2 as D (5 bases). Germline-derived CDR1 and CDR2 are MNHEY and SVGAGI. V lost 2 bases, J lost 6 bases, and 17 bases lay in between. The length of the CDR3 is 16 residues. In DNA form, the CDR3 reads TGTGCCAGCAGTTACCCGAGCGGTAGGTCAGGCAATGAGCAGTTCTTC. Its translation: CASSYPSGRSGNEQFF.

This clonotype appeared many times. The V gene is TRBV12-3 or TRBV12-4, the J gene TRBJ2-7; D gene ambiguous. The V gene lost 5 bases and the J gene lost 5 bases, with 13 bases spanning the gap. The CDR3 runs 13 residues. The chain's CDR3 is CASSPPSRDEQYF. For the CDR3, the DNA is TGTGCCAGCAGTCCCCCTAGTAGGGACGAGCAGTACTTC.

The CDR3 reads CASSLEQGYTGELFF. DNA of the CDR3: TGTGCCAGCAGCTTAGAACAGGGGTACACCGGGGAGCTGTTTTTT. The rearrangement uses TRBV5-5 and TRBJ2-2; 7 bases map to TRBD1. In germline, CDR1 is SGHKS, CDR2 YYEKEE (reference sequence). Trimming removed 2 bases from V and 3 bases from J; junction bases left unmatched: 4. The CDR3 is made up of 15 amino acids.

Many counts were recorded for this clonotype. This sequence joins TRBV3-1 and TRBJ2-6; tentative D call: TRBD2 (6 bases). V was clipped by 4 bases and J by 0 bases, with 10 bases between them. The CDR3 runs to 16 residues. Germline lookup yields CDR1 LGHDT and CDR2 YNNKEL (reference sequence). The CDR3 DNA sequence: TGTGCCAGCAGCCGCGGGAAGCCCTCTGGGGCCAACGTCCTGACTTTC. This gives the protein CASSRGKPSGANVLTF.

This clonotype was found many times. The CDR3 DNA is TGCAGTGCTAGAGATCTTAGTTTCGGGCAGTTCTTC. This sequence encodes CSARDLSFGQFF. This chain connects TRBV20-1 to TRBJ2-1; D uncertain. Germline lookup yields CDR1 DFQATT and CDR2 SNEGSKA (reference sequence). Trimming took off 0 bases at V and 12 bases at J, with 12 bases between the two ends. The CDR3 has 12 residues.

There are many counts of this clonotype. This chain connects TRBV20-1 to TRBJ2-1; 7 bases are shared with TRBD2. Germline CDR1 reads DFQATT; CDR2 reads SNEGSKA (reference sequence). The trim removed 6 bases at V and 0 bases at J, leaving 11 bases unmatched. The CDR3 has 16 residues. CDR3 nucleotides: TGCAGTGCCCGCTACGGTGCGGGAGACTCCTACAATGAGCAGTTCTTC. Protein product: CSARYGAGDSYNEQFF.

This clonotype was picked up many times. This chain joins TRBV24-1 and TRBJ2-3, with D maybe TRBD1 (5 bases). V was cut by 2 bases and J by 2 bases, with 7 bases left in between. Germline V gives CDR1 KGHDR, CDR2 SFDVKD. The CDR3 totals 14 residues. The CDR3 nucleotides read TGTGCCACCAGTGATTCAGGGTTCACAGATACGCAGTATTTT. This sequence encodes CATSDSGFTDTQYF.

This chain links TRBV7-2 with TRBJ2-5; 8 bases match TRBD1. Germline CDR1 and CDR2: SGHTA and FQGNSA. The trim removed 4 bases at V and 2 bases at J, leaving 6 bases unmatched. The CDR3 runs to 15 residues. The CDR3 loop reads CASSSGQGPQETQYF. The CDR3 DNA sequence: TGTGCCAGCAGCTCTGGACAGGGACCACAAGAGACCCAGTACTTC.

This clonotype was detected many times. The chain combines TRBV27 with TRBJ1-5, with TRBD1 identical over 7 bases. The germline CDR1 and CDR2 sequences are MNHEY and SMNVEV (reference sequence). The CDR3 sequence is 15 residues long. J was trimmed by 7 bases and V by 6 bases; bases with no gene match: 12. CDR3 residues: CASSQGGGTKQPQHF. CDR3 nucleotides: TGTGCCAGCAGCCAGGGGGGAGGGACAAAGCAGCCCCAGCATTTT.

The rearrangement links TRBV5-4 to TRBJ2-2; D might be TRBD2 (5 bases). Per the germline V gene, CDR1 is SGHNT and CDR2 is YYREEE (reference sequence). V lost 4 bases and J lost 2, with 15 bases in between. The CDR3 sequence is 16 residues long. CDR3 amino acids: CASSPLGLQNTGELFF. The CDR3 region has the DNA TGTGCCAGCAGCCCGCTAGGACTCCAAAACACCGGGGAGCTGTTTTTT. Full variable domain (missing parts from reference TRBV5-4 and TRBJ2-2): ETGVTQSPTHLIKTRGQQVTLRCSSQSGHNTVSWYQQALGQGPQFIFQYYREEENGRGNFPPRFSGLQFPNYSSELNVNALELDDSALYLCASSPLGLQNTGELFFGEGSRLTVL.

This clonotype was detected ten times or more. This chain uses TRBV20-1 with TRBJ2-5; D tentatively reads TRBD1 or TRBD2 (7 bases each). The V gene's germline CDR1 is DFQATT and CDR2 SNEGSKA (reference sequence). Trimming took off 2 bases at V and 5 bases at J, with 15 bases between the two ends. CDR3 length equals 14 residues. The DNA for the CDR3 is TGCAGTGCTAGATCAAACAGGGGAGGGGAGACCCAGTACTTC. It codes for CSARSNRGGETQYF.

This clonotype occurred many times. The chain is built from TRBV20-1 and TRBJ2-7; D not resolved. The germline V gene encodes CDR1 DFQATT and CDR2 SNEGSKA (reference sequence). The CDR3 covers 14 residues. Trimming shortened V by 2 bases and J by 0 bases, and 11 bases separated the two germline ends. CDR3: CSARYQGFSYEQYF. The DNA of the CDR3 is TGCAGTGCTAGATACCAAGGTTTCTCCTACGAGCAGTACTTC.

This clonotype was seen repeatedly, ten times or more. The gene calls are TRBV27 and TRBJ2-1; D unresolved. The CDR3 runs to 15 residues. Germline V gene lookup returns CDR1 MNHEY and CDR2 SMNVEV (reference sequence). V lost 2 bases, J lost 5 bases, and 13 bases lay in between. CDR3 nucleotide sequence: TGTGCCAGCAGTTTAAGTCAGGTCCCGAACAATGAGCAGTTCTTC. It yields the protein CASSLSQVPNNEQFF.

This clonotype was picked up a small number of times. The chain uses TRBV12-3 or TRBV12-4 and TRBJ1-6; the match to TRBD1 covers 10 bases. The CDR3 loop spans 16 amino acids. After removal of 7 bases from V and 7 bases from J, the junction contained 10 bases not matched to a gene. CDR3 DNA sequence: TGTGCCAGCACCATAGGCGGGGGACAGGGGAATTCACCCCTCCACTTT. It specifies CASTIGGGQGNSPLHF.

This clonotype was detected ten times or more. The chain uses TRBV20-1 and TRBJ2-6; no reliable D call. CDR1 is DFQATT, CDR2 SNEGSKA, per germline (reference sequence). Trimming shortened V by 1 base and J by 0 bases, and 4 bases separated the two germline ends. The CDR3 contains 14 residues. CDR3 sequence: CSARVGSGANVLTF. The DNA for the CDR3 is TGCAGTGCTAGAGTAGGCTCTGGGGCCAACGTCCTGACTTTC.

To note about this clonotype: It may be a read error: a sequence one base away is much more abundant. V and J are TRBV20-1 and TRBJ1-1, with D hard to call. The germline CDR1 and CDR2 sequences are DFQATT and SNEGSKA (reference sequence). The CDR3 is 13 amino acids. V was trimmed by 5 bases and J by 7 bases, leaving 17 bases between them. CDR3: CSARTNYDNEAFF. CDR3 sequence (DNA): TGCAGTGCTCGAACCAATTATGACAATGAAGCTTTCTTT.

This clonotype was detected a few times. The chain recombines TRBV6-5 with TRBJ2-5; TRBD2 aligns across 9 bases. CDR3 length: 17 amino acids. Germline assignment: CDR1 MNHEY and CDR2 SVGAGI. J gave up 4 bases and V 0 bases, and 9 bases lay outside the gene matches. CDR3 in DNA: TGTGCCAGCAGTTACTCGGCGCTAGCGGGACTAGGAGAGACCCAGTACTTC. As protein: CASSYSALAGLGETQYF.

This clonotype was seen ten or more times. V is TRBV4-1 and J is TRBJ2-1; D unresolved. Trimming pared 1 base from V and 0 bases from J, leaving 10 bases between. Germline CDR1 reads MGHRA; CDR2 reads YSYEKL. This CDR3 contains 16 residues. CDR3 nucleotides: TGCGCCAGCAGCCAAGGTAGTACCGCCTCCTACAATGAGCAGTTCTTC. This sequence encodes CASSQGSTASYNEQFF.

This clonotype was counted many times. This chain joins TRBV11-2 and TRBJ2-7; 7 bases line up with TRBD1. CDR3 length: 14 amino acids. The J segment lost 4 bases and the V segment lost 5 bases, leaving 8 bases of the junction unmatched. The germline V gene has CDR1 SGHAT and CDR2 FQNNGV. DNA for the CDR3: TGTGCCAGCAGCCGTCCGGGGACAGTTTACGAGCAGTACTTC. It is translated as CASSRPGTVYEQYF.